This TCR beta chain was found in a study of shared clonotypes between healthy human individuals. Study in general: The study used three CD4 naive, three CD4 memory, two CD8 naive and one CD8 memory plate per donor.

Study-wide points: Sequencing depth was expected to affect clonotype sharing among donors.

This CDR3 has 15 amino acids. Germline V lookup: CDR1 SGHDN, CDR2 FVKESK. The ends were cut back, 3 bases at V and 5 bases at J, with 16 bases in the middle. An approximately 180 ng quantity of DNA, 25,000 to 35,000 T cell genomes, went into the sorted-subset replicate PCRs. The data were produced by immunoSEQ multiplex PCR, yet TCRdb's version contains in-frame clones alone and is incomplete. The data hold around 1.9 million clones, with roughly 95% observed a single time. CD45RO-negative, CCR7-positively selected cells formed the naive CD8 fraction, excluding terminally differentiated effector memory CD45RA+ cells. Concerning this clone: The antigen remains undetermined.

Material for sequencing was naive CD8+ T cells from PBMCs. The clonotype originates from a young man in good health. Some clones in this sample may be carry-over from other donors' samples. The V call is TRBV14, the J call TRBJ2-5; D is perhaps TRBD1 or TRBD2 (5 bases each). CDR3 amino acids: CASSQYRGLGETQYF. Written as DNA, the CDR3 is TGTGCCAGCAGCCAGTACCGGGGCCTCGGGGAGACCCAGTACTTC.